The TCR beta chain under discussion was sequenced for a study of blood T cell repertoires in COVID-19 (dated by TCRdb to the early 2020s). Turning to the overall study: The collaborator samples originated in the United States, Italy and Spain and spanned the acute and convalescent phases of COVID-19. Sample metadata almost always included a de-identified subject ID, COVID-19 status, age in years and sex. The repertoires were released in a freely available public database intended as a resource for research on the immune response to SARS-CoV-2. Samples came from the ongoing ImmuneRACE study (first 160 participants) plus 1,254 subjects from 6 global collaborators. The prospective study material was composed of cDNA or gDNA derived from T cells, B-cell-depleted T cells, or PBMCs. HLA class I and class II types, where available, came from metadata supplied by the sample provider rather than from assay-based typing. Deeply sampled blood TCRbeta repertoires from subjects exposed to, actively infected with, or recovered from COVID-19 were included in the dataset. Overall results and qualifications from the work: The quantity of clinical and demographic metadata differed by source and by participant and was supplied without curation.

TCRbeta CDR3 regions were amplified from genomic DNA using the immunoSEQ Assay, a bias-controlled multiplex PCR. In the original analysis: The number of nucleated cells in each sample was estimated by amplification of reference gene primers within the assay. To quantify the absolute abundance of each unique TCRbeta CDR3 rearrangement, sequence reads were collapsed and filtered. For each sample, productive Simpson clonality was calculated as the square root of Simpson's diversity index over productive rearrangements. In TCRdb, the immuneACCESS table is reduced to in-frame sequences with V and J assigned. These tables do not hold every clone; where another copy was compared, an unresolved V gene accounts for under half, and the others remain unexplained. D and trimming come from the DNA, and the V and J calls and clone size come from that table. In this sample the table shows 150,000 to 250,000 clones, roughly 87% of which occur a single time. The ten largest clones capture around 2.3% of the sample.

Participants in the prospective study were enrolled through a virtual design, were aged about 18 to 90 years, and lived in roughly 24 United States geographic areas. To assign participants to cohorts, the prospective study relied on clinical history that participants themselves reported in a screening survey and a study questionnaire. For ImmuneRACE Cohort 3, a participant was defined as recovered based on two consecutive negative NP/OP PCR tests, clearance by a healthcare professional, or resolution of symptoms. In the prospective study, mobile phlebotomists collected whole blood, serum and a nasopharyngeal or oropharyngeal swab from each participant. Prospective study participants could optionally give additional blood draws and questionnaires over a roughly 2-month period. Before DNA extraction, prospective study blood samples were shipped either frozen or at room temperature. In the germline V gene, CDR1 corresponds to SGHNT and CDR2 to YENEEA. Trimming takes 3 bases off V and 5 bases off J; junction bases not matched to a gene: 1. The CDR3 goes from the cysteine to the phenylalanine over 14 residues. Only CDR3 DNA remains: 42 bases, in frame from the first base.

Of note for this clone: Its antigen specificity is not known. No much larger clonotype is one base removed from it; base qualities were not supplied.

The sequence derives from a woman aged 30 to 39 who had recovered from COVID-19. The sequence joins TRBV11-3 to TRBJ1-3; 10 nucleotides in the junction match TRBD1. Sequenced: PBMCs or T cells enriched from blood (not recorded which). The CDR3 sequence is CASSLTGGRNTIYF. In nucleotide form, the sequence is TGTGCCAGCAGCTTGACAGGGGGCAGAAACACCATATATTTT.